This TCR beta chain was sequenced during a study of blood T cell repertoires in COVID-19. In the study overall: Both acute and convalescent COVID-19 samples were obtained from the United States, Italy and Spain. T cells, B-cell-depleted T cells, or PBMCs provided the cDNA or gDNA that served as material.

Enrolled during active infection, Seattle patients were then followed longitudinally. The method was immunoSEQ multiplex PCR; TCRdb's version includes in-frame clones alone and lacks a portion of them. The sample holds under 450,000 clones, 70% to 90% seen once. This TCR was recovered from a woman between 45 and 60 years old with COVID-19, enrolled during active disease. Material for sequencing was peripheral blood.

The CDR3 nucleotides are TGCGCCAGCAATCCAGCGGGGAACACCGGGGAGCTGTTTTTT. This gives the protein CASNPAGNTGELFF. The chain employs TRBV10-1 and TRBJ2-2; D is possibly TRBD2 (6 bases). The V end was cut by 7 bases, the J end by 1 base, with 10 bases between. Germline loops: CDR1 WNHNN, CDR2 SYGVQD (reference sequence). This CDR3 is built from 14 residues.